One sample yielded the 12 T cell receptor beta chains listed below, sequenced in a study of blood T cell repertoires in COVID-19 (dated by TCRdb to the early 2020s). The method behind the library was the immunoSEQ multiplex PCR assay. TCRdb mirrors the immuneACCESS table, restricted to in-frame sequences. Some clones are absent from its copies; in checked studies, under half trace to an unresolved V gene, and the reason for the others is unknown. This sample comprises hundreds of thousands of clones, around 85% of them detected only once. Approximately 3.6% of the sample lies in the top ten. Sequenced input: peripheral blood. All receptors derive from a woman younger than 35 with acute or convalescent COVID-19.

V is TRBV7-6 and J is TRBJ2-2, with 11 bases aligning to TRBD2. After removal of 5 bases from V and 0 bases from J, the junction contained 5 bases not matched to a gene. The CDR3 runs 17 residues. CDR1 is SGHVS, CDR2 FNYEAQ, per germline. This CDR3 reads CASSHFSGGANTGELFF. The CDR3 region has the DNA TGTGCCAGCAGCCACTTTAGCGGGGGGGCGAACACCGGGGAGCTGTTTTTT.

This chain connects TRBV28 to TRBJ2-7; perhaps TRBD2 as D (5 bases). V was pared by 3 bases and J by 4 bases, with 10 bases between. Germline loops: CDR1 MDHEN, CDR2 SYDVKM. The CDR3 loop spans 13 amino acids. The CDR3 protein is CASSLPLVYEQYF. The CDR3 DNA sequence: TGTGCCAGCAGTTTGCCACTAGTGTACGAGCAGTACTTC.

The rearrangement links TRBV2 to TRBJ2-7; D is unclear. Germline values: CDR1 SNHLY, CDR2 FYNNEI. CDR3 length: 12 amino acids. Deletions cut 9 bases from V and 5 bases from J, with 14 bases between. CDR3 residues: CASSRHLDEQYF. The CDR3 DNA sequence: TGTGCCAGTTCGCGGCACCTCGACGAGCAGTACTTC.

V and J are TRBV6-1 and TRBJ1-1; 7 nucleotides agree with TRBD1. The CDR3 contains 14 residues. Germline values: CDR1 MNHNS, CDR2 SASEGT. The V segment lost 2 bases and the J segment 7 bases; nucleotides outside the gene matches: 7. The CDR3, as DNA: TGTGCCAGCAGTGAAAAGACAGGGTGGAATGAAGCTTTCTTT. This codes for CASSEKTGWNEAFF.

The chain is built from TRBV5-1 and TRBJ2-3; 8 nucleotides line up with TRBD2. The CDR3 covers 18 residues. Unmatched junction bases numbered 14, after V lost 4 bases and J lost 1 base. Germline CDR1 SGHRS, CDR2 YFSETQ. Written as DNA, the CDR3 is TGCGCCAGCAGCAACCATAGGAAGCGGGAGTACGGCACAGATACGCAGTATTTT. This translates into CASSNHRKREYGTDTQYF. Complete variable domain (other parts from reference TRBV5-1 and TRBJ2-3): KAGVTQTPRYLIKTRGQQVTLSCSPISGHRSVSWYQQTPGQGLQFLFEYFSETQRNKGNFPGRFSGRQFSNSRSEMNVSTLELGDSALYLCASSNHRKREYGTDTQYFGPGTRLTVL.

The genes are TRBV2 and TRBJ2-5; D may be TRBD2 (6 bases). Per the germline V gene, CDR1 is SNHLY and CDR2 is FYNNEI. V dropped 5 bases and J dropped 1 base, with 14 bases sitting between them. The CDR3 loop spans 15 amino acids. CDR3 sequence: CASSLGGVPQETQYF. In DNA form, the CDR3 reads TGTGCCAGCAGTTTGGGGGGAGTCCCCCAAGAGACCCAGTACTTC.

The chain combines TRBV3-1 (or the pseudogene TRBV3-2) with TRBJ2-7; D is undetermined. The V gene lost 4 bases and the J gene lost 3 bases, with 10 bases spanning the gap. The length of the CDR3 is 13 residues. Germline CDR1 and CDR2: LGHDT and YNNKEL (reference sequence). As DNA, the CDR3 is TGTGCCAGCAGCCCTCGGTTACTCTACGAGCAGTACTTC. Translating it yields CASSPRLLYEQYF.

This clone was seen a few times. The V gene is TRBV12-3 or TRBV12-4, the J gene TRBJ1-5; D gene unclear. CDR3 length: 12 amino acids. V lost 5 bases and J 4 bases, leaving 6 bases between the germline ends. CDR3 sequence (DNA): TGTGCCAGCAGTCGACAAAATCAGCCCCAGCATTTT. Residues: CASSRQNQPQHF.

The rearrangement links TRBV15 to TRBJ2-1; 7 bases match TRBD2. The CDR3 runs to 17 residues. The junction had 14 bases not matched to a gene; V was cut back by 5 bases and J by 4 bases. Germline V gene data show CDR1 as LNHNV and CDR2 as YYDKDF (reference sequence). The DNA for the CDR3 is TGTGCCACCAGCCGGGGTGGCGGGGGAGATGGGTACAATGAGCAGTTCTTC. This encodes CATSRGGGGDGYNEQFF.

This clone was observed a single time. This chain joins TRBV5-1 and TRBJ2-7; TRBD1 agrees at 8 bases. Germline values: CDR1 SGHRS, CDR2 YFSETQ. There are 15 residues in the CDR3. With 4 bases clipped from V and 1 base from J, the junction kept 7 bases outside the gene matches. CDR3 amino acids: CASSPEGTGSYEQYF. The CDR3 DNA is TGCGCCAGCAGCCCGGAAGGGACAGGTTCCTACGAGCAGTACTTC.

CDR3 loop: CASSSETGAKNIQYF. CDR3 nucleotide sequence: TGTGCCAGCAGCTCTGAGACAGGAGCCAAAAACATTCAGTACTTC. This chain uses TRBV5-6 with TRBJ2-4; D is perhaps TRBD1 (6 bases). CDR1 and CDR2 from the germline V gene are SGHDT and YYEEEE. CDR3 length equals 15 residues. The V and J ends lost 3 bases and 0 bases respectively, with 10 bases between them.

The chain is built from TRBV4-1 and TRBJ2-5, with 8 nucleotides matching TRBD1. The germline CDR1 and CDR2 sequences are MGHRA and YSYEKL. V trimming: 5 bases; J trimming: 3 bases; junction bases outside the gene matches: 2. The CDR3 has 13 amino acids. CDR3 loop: CASSGQGEETQYF. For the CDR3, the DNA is TGCGCCAGCAGCGGACAGGGAGAAGAGACCCAGTACTTC.